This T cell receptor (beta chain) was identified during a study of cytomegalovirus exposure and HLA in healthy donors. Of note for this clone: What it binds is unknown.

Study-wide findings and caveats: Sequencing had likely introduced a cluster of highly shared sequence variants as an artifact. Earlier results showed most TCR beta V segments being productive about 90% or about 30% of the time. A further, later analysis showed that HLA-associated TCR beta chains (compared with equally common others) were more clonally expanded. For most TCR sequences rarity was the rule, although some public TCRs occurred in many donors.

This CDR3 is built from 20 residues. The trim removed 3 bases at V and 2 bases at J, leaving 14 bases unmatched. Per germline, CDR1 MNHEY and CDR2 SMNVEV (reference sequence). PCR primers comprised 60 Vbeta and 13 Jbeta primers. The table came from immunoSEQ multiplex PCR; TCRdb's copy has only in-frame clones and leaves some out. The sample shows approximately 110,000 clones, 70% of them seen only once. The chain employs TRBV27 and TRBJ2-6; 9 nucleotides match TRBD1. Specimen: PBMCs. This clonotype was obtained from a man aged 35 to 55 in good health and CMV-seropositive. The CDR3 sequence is CASSFRTTGGALAGANVLTF. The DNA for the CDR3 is TGTGCCAGCAGTTTTAGAACGACAGGGGGGGCGCTGGCTGGGGCCAACGTCCTGACTTTC.